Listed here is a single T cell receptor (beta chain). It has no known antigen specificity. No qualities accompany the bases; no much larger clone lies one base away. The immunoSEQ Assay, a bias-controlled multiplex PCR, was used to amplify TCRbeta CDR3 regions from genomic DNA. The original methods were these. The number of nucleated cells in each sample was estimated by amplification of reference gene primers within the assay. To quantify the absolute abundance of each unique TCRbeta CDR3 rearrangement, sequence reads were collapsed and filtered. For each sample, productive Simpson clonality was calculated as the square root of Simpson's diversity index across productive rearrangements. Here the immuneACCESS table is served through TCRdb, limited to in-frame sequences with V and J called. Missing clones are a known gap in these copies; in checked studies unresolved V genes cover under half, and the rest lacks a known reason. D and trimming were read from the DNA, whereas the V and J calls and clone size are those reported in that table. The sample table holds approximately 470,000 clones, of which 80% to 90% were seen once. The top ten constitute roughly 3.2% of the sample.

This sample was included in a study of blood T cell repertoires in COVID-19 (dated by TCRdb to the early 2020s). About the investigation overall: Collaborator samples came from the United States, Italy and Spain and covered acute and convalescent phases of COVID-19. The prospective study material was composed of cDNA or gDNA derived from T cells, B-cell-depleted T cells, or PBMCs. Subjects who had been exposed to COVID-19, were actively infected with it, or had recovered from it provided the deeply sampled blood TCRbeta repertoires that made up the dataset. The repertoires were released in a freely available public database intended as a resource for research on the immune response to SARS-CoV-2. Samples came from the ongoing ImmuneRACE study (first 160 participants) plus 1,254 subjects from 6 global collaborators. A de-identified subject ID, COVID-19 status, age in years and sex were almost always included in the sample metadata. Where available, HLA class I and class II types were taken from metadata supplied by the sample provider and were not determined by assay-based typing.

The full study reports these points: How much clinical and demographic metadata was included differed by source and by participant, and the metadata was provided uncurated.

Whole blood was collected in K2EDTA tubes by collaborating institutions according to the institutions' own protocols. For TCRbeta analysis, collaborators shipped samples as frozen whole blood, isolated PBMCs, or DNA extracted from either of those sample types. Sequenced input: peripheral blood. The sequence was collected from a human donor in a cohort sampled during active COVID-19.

For the CDR3, the sequence is CASSFLDREAFF. The nucleotides read TGTGCCAGCAGTTTCCTGGACAGAGAAGCTTTCTTT. The rearrangement combines TRBV28 with TRBJ1-1; a tentative D call is TRBD1 (6 bases match). Between the V and J ends, shortened by 3 bases and 8 bases respectively, the junction contains 10 bases. The CDR3 spans 12 residues, from the cysteine through the phenylalanine. This entry keeps only the CDR3 DNA: 36 bases, framed from base 1. The germline V gene supplies CDR1 MDHEN and CDR2 SYDVKM.